This TCR beta chain was found in a study of blood T cell repertoires in COVID-19. The wider study: Italy, Spain and the United States were the sources of the convalescent and acute COVID-19 samples.

The CDR3 has 12 amino acids. V was pared by 4 bases and J by 7 bases, with 4 bases of the junction left unmatched. In germline, CDR1 is SGDLS, CDR2 YYNGEE. In the original processing: Amplifying reference gene primers gave estimates of nucleated cell counts. The protocol was immunoSEQ multiplex PCR, while the TCRdb copy is restricted to in-frame clones and leaves out a portion. That table is the source of V, J and clone size, and D and trimming were worked out from the DNA. The table lists 80,000 to 100,000 clones, 90% of them singletons. The chain uses TRBV9 and TRBJ1-2; TRBD1 matches at 7 bases. Sequencing used peripheral blood. The source is a human donor with active COVID-19. The donor label of this sample is uncertain. In DNA form, the CDR3 reads TGTGCCAGCAGCTTGGCAGGGGGTGGCTACACCTTC. Residues: CASSLAGGGYTF.